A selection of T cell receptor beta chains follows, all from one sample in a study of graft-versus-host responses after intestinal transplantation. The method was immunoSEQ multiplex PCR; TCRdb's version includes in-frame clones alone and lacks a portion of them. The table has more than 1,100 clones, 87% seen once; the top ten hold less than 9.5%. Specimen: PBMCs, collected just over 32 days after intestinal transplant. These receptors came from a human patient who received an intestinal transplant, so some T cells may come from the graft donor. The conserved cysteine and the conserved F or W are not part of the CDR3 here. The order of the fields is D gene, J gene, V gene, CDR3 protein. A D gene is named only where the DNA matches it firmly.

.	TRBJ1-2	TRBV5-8	ASGSCPRKTYGYT
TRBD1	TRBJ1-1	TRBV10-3	AISSGQGNTEAF
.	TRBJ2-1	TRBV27	ATRGVFDEQF
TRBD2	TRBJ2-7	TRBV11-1	ASSLWGLAGVNEQY
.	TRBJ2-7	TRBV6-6	ASSYGQGSYEQY
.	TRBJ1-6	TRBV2	ASIRRDILTTLH
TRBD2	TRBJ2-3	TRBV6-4	ASSATSDTDTQY
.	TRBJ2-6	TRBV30	AWQVRRYNQSRANVLT
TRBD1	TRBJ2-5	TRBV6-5	ASSPGQTSEETQY
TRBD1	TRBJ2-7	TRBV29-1	SGRDRNYEQY
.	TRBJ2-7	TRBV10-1	ASSGTTYEQY
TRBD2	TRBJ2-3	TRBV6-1	ASSEELAGADTQY
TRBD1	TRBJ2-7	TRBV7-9	ASSSDRGRYEQY
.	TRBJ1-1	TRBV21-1	ASSAMIATQIRTEAF
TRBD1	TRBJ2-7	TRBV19	ASSSGGQGYEQY
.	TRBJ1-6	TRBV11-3	ASSSTRAFNSPLH
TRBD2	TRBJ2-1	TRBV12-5	ASGLDRVAGDNEQF
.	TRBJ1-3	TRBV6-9	ASRPGPGNTIY
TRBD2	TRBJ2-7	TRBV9	ASSVGGLAGFYEQY
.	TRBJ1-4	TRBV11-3	ASSLGQTPTNEKLF
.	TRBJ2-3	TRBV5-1	ASRSGGGTDTQY
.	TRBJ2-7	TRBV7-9	ASSITLGEQY
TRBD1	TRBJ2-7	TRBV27	ASSWGQGYEQY
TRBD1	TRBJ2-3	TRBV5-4	ASSPGTGVYSTDTQY
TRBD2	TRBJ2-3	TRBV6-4	ASSEGLDTDTQY
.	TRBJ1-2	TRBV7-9	ASSFPGGNYGYT
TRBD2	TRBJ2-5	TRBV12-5	ASGRTSGGETQY
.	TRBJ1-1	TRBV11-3	ASSLGRGMNTEAF
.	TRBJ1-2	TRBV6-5	ASSYRDNYGYT